This T cell receptor (beta chain) emerged from a study of OX40 agonist ivuxolimab in advanced cancers. Study-level background: Ivuxolimab was administered intravenously to patients at 0.01 to 10 mg/kg every 2 weeks. Earlier anti-PD-1, anti-PD-L1 or anti-CTLA-4 therapy was permitted; 35% to 50% had received some.

Generated by immunoSEQ multiplex PCR, the TCRdb table keeps only in-frame clones and is missing some. This table holds around 80,000 clones, just over 85% found once. This CDR3 comprises 16 residues. The V and J ends lost 4 bases and 0 bases respectively, with 12 bases between them. Germline CDR1 is SGHAT and CDR2 is FQDESV (reference sequence). This chain joins TRBV11-1 and TRBJ2-2; D not resolved. The sequence was collected from an adult with an advanced solid tumor such as melanoma, head and neck, liver or kidney cancer. The material was CD4+ or CD8+ T cells sorted from blood, obtained in a trial of the OX40 agonist ivuxolimab. The CDR3 DNA is TGTGCCAGCAGCTCCATAGGACCTGCGAACACCGGGGAGCTGTTTTTT. Translated, it gives CASSSIGPANTGELFF.